The present entry profiles one T cell receptor (beta chain) with its context. This sample is part of a study of blood T cell repertoires in COVID-19. Background on the study: Sites in the United States, Italy and Spain provided acute and convalescent COVID-19 samples. The cDNA or gDNA used as material had been derived from T cells, B-cell-depleted T cells, or PBMCs.

This CDR3 spans 16 amino acids. The germline CDR1 and CDR2 sequences are KGHSH and LQKENI. V was clipped by 8 bases and J by 6 bases; unmatched bases: 14. Authors' methods: Quantification of nucleated cells was approximated via reference gene primer amplification. TCRdb's copy holds only in-frame clones and misses some; the assay was immunoSEQ multiplex PCR. V, J and clone size are those of that table, while D and trimming were read from the DNA. The profile covers some 58,000 clones, with over 75% appearing a single time and 3.5% taken by the ten largest. The source material was peripheral blood. The origin of this receptor is a human donor in a cohort sampled during active COVID-19. The rearrangement links TRBV18 to TRBJ2-5; 11 bases agree with TRBD2. The CDR3 nucleotides are TGTGCCAGCGTAGAATTATCCGGGACTAGCGGAAAGACCCAGTACTTC. As protein: CASVELSGTSGKTQYF.